This T cell receptor (beta chain) was identified during a study of blood T cell repertoires in COVID-19. Study summary: Samples representing acute and convalescent COVID-19 were sourced from the United States, Italy and Spain. From T cells, B-cell-depleted T cells, or PBMCs came the material, which was cDNA or gDNA.

The authors' processing: Amplifying reference gene primers gave estimates of nucleated cell counts. Sequenced by immunoSEQ multiplex PCR; TCRdb stores in-frame clones only, minus some. From that table come the V and J calls and clone size; the DNA was used to work out D and trimming. The data show approximately 400,000 clones, with 81% seen just once and more than 0.95% held by the top ten. Per germline, CDR1 SNHLY and CDR2 FYNNEI. This CDR3 spans 12 amino acids. J was trimmed by 6 bases and V by 6 bases; bases with no gene match: 3. Sequenced material: peripheral blood. This rearrangement joins TRBV2 to TRBJ1-1; 8 bases map to TRBD1. The source is a human donor with acute or convalescent COVID-19. The donor label of this sample is uncertain. The CDR3 reads CASRETGAEAFF. The CDR3, as DNA: TGTGCCAGCAGAGAGACAGGGGCTGAAGCTTTCTTT.